The T cell receptor beta chain under discussion was sequenced for a study of cytomegalovirus exposure and HLA in healthy donors. This CDR3 spans 16 amino acids. Germline CDR1 reads LNHNV; CDR2 reads YYDKDF (reference sequence). J lost 3 bases, V lost 0 bases, and 5 bases had no gene match. Repertoires were generated with immunoSEQ multiplex PCR, while TCRdb's copy carries only in-frame clones and drops some. The repertoire holds 150,000 to 200,000 clones, with 84% as singletons. The sequence derives from a man younger than 45 in good health and CMV-seropositive. Sample: PBMCs. The chain is built from TRBV15 and TRBJ2-3, with TRBD1 matching over 8 bases. The CDR3 loop reads CATSRDQGQGTDTQYF. DNA for the CDR3: TGTGCCACCAGCAGAGATCAAGGACAGGGAACAGATACGCAGTATTTT.